The entry below gives a single T cell receptor beta chain sequence along with its context. The antigen is not known. With 8 bases removed from V and 7 bases from J, the gap between germline ends came to 29 bases. Germline loops: CDR1 SEHNR, CDR2 FQNEAQ (reference sequence). This CDR3 contains 17 residues. PCR was performed a second time for about 7 to 11 cycles using a sample-barcoded 5' primer and a J-beta primer mix. Each cDNA molecule was tagged by a template-switch adaptor that had 12 random nucleotides. CDR3-containing paired-end reads numbering at least 2.5 million came from each sample. TCRdb fed the 5' RACE reads into MiXCR, producing one record per CDR3 protein. In the table there are roughly 1.4 million distinct CDR3 sequences, approximately 60% of which are singletons. This entry is derived from a study of blood T cells in healthy people across ages. Study outcomes and limitations: Naive and antigen-experienced cells were not separated, limiting conclusive comparison. Age brought a roughly linear fall in TCR beta diversity measured per million T cells.

The chain is built from TRBV7-9 and TRBJ1-2; a weak D match, TRBD1 (5 bases). The source material was blood. This clonotype was sampled from a man younger than 35 in good health. The CDR3 loop is CASERVAAEGPFAGYTF. The CDR3 nucleotides are TGTGCCAGCGAGAGGGTCGCGGCGGAGGGGCCCTTTGCTGGCTACACCTTC. The entire variable domain, with the rest obtained from reference TRBV7-9 and TRBJ1-2, is as follows: DTGVSQNPRHKITKRGQNVTFRCDPISEHNRLYWYRQTLGQGPEFLTYFQNEAQLEKSRLLSDRFSAERPKGSFSTLEIQRTEQGDSAMYLCASERVAAEGPFAGYTFGSGTRLTVV.